The present entry profiles one T cell receptor (beta chain) with its context. Its antigen is still unknown. Germline CDR1 and CDR2: MNHEY and SMNVEV (reference sequence). The CDR3 has 16 amino acids. V trimming: 4 bases; J trimming: 6 bases; junction bases outside the gene matches: 7. This entry comes from a study of cytomegalovirus exposure and HLA in healthy donors. Study details: The approximately 710 first-cohort repertoires and the approximately 130 validation repertoires shared the same platform, a later analysis reported.

The table came from immunoSEQ multiplex PCR; TCRdb's copy has only in-frame clones and leaves some out. The sample has 130,000 to 150,000 clones, 75% to 90% seen once. Study-wide findings and caveats: Three of the chains that were CMV-associated were confirmed in vitro to be specific for CMV antigens.

Input material: PBMCs. The sequence was collected from a woman aged 25 to 45 in good health and CMV-seropositive. The chain combines TRBV27 with TRBJ2-2; 11 nucleotides line up with TRBD2. In DNA, the CDR3 is TGTGCCAGCAGTTCCCTCCTAGCGGGAGGTCCCGGGGAGCTGTTTTTT. The encoded protein is CASSSLLAGGPGELFF.